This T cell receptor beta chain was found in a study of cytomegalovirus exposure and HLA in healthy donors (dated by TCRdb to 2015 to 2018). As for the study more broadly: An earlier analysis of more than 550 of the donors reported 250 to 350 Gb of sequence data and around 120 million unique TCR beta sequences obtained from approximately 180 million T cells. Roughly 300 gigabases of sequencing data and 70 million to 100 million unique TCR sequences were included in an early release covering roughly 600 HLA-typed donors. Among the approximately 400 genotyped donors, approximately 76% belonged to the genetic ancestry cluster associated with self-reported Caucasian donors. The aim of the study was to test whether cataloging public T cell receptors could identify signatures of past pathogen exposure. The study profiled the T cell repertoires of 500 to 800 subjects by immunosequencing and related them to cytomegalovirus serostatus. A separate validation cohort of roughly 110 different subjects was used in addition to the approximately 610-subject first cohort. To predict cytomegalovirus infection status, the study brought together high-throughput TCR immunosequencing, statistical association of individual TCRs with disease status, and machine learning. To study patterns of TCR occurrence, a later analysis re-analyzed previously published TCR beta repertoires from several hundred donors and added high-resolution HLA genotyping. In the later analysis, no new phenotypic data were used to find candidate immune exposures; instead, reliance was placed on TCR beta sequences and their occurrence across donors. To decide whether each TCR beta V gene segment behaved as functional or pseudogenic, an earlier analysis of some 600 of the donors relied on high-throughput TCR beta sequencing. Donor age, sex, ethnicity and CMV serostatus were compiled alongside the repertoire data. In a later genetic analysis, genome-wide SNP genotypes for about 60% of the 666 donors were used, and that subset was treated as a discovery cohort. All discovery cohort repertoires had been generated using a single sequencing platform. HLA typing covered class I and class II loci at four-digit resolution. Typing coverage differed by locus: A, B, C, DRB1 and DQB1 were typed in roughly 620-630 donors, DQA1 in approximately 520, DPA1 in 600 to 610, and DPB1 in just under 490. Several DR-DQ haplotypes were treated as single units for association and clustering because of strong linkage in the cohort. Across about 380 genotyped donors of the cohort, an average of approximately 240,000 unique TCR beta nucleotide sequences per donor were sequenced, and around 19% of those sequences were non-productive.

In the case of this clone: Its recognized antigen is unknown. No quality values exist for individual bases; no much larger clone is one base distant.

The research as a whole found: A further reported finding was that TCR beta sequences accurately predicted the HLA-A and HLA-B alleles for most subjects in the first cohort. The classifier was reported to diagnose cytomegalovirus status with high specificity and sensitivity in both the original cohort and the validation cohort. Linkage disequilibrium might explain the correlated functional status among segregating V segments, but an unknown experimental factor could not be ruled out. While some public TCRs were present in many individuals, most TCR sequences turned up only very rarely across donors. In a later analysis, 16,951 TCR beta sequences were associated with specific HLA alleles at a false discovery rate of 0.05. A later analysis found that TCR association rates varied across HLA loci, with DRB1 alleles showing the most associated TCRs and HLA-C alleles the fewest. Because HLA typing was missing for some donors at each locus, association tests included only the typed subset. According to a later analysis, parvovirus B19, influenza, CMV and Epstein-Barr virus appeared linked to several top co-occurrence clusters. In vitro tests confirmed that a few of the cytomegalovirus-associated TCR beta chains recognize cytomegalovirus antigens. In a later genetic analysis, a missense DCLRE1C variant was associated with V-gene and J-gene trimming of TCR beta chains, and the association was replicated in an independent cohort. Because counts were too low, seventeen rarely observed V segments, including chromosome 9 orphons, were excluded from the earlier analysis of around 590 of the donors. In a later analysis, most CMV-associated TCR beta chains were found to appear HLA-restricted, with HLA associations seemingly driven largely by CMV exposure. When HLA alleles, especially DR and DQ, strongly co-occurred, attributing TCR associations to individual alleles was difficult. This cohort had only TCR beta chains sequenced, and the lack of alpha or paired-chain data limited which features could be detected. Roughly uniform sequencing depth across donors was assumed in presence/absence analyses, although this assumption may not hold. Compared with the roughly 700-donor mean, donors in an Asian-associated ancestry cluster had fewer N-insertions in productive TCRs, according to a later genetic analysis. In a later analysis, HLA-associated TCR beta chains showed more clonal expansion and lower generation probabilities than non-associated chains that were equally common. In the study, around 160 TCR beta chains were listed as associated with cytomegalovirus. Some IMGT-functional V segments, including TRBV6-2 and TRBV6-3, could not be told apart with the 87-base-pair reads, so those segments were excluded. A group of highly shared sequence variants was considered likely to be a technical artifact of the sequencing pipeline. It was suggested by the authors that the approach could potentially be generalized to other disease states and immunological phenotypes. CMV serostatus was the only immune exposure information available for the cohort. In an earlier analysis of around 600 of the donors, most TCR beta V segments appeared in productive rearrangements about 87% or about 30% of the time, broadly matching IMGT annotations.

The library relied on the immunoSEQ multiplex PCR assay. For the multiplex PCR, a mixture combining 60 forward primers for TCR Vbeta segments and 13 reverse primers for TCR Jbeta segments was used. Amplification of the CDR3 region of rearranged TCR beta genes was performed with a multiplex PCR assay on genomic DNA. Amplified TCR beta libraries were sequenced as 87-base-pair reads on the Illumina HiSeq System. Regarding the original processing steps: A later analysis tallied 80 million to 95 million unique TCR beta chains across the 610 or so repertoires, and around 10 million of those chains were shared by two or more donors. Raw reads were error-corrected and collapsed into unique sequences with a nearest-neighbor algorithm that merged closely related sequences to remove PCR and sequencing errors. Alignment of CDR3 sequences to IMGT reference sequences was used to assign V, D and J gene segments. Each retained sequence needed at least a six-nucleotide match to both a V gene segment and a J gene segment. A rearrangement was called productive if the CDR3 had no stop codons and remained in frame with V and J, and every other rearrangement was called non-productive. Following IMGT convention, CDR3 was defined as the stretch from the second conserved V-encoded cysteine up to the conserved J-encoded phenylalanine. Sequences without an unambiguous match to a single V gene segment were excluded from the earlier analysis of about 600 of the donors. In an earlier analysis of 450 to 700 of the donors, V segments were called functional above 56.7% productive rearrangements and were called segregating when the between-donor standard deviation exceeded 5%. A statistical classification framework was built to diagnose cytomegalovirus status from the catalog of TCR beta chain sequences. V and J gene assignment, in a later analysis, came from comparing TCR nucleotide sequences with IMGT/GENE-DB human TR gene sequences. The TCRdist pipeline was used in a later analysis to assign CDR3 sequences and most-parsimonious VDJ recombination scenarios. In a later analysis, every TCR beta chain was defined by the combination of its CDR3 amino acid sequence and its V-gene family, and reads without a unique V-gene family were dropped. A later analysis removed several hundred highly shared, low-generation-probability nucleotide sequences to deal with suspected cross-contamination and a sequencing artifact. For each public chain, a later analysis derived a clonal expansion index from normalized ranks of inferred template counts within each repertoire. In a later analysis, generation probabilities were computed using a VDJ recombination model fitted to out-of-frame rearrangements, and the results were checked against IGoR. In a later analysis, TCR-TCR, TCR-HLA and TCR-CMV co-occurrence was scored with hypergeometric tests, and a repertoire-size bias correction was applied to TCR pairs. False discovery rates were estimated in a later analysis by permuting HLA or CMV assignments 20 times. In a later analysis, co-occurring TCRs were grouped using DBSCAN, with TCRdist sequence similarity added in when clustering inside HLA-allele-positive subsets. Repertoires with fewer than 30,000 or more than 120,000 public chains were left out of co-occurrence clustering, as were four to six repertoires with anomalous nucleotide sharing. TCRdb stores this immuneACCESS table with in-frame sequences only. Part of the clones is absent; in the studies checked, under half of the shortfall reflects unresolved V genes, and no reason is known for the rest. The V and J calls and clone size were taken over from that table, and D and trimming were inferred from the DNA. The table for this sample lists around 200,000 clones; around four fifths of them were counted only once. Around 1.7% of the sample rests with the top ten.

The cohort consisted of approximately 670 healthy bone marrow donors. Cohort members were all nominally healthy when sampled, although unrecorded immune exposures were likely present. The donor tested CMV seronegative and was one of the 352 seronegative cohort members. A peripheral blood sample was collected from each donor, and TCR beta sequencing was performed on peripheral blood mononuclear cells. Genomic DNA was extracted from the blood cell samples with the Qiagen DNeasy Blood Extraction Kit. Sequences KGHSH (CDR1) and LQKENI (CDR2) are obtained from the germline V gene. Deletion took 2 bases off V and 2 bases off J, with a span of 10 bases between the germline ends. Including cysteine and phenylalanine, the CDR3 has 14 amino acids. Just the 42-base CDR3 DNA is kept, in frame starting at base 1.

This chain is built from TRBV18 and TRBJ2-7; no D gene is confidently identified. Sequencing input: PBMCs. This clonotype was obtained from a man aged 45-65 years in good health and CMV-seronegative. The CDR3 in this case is CASSPSAFPYEQYF. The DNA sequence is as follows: TGTGCCAGCTCACCAAGCGCTTTTCCCTACGAGCAGTACTTC.